A single sample gave rise to the 8 T cell receptor beta chains below, sequenced in a study of cytomegalovirus exposure and HLA in healthy donors. The PCR used 60 Vbeta and 13 Jbeta primers. Clones were sequenced by immunoSEQ multiplex PCR, and TCRdb holds only the in-frame ones, with some missing. The repertoire holds roughly 200,000 clones, with roughly four fifths as singletons. Input material: PBMCs. The receptors here all came from a man aged 25 to 45 in good health and CMV-seronegative.

V and J are TRBV4-1 and TRBJ2-5; TRBD1 agrees at 7 bases. Gene TRBJ2-7 matches the end of the DNA better, so the J call may be wrong. The CDR3 extends over 14 amino acids. Germline CDR1 reads MGHRA; CDR2 reads YSYEKL. The CDR3 bases are TGCGCCAGCAGCCACCCGACAGGGTCCCACGAGCAGTACTTC. It translates to CASSHPTGSHEQYF.

This clone was seen a handful of times. This chain joins TRBV4-1 and TRBJ2-7; 11 bases are a match to TRBD2. J was trimmed by 6 bases and V by 3 bases; bases with no gene match: 10. The CDR3 totals 16 residues. The V gene's germline CDR1 is MGHRA and CDR2 YSYEKL. The DNA of the CDR3 is TGCGCCAGCAGCCAGTCCCCGACTAGCGGGATAGGCGAGCAGTACTTC. This translates into CASSQSPTSGIGEQYF.

V is TRBV14 and J is TRBJ2-1; 7 positions agree with TRBD2. The ends lost 1 base at V and 2 bases at J; junction bases unmatched: 2. This CDR3 has 15 residues. Per the germline V gene, CDR1 is SGHDN and CDR2 is FVKESK. The DNA of the CDR3 is TGTGCCAGCAGCCAAGTTACTAGCGCCTACAATGAGCAGTTCTTC. It yields the protein CASSQVTSAYNEQFF.

In DNA form, the CDR3 reads TGCAGCGTCCAACTATTGGGGGGGGGTCACAATGAGCAGTTCTTC. Encoded protein: CSVQLLGGGHNEQFF. This chain joins TRBV29-1 and TRBJ2-1; 7 bases are a match to TRBD2. This CDR3 region has 15 residues. V trimming: 6 bases; J trimming: 5 bases; junction bases outside the gene matches: 13. The germline V gene has CDR1 SQVTM and CDR2 ANQGSEA.

The rearrangement uses TRBV29-1 and TRBJ2-1; 7 bases align to TRBD1. CDR1 SQVTM and CDR2 ANQGSEA come from the germline V gene. The CDR3 totals 13 residues. V trimming: 6 bases; J trimming: 9 bases; junction bases outside the gene matches: 11. DNA for the CDR3: TGCAGCGTGGCGTTCCGAAGGGGGCGTGAGCAGTTCTTC. Translated: CSVAFRRGREQFF.

The chain combines TRBV18 with TRBJ1-1; a possible D gene is TRBD1 (5 bases). The CDR3 sequence is 14 residues long. The V end lost 2 bases, the J end lost 2 bases, and 9 bases lay between the germline ends. The germline V gene encodes CDR1 KGHSH and CDR2 LQKENI. CDR3 in amino acids: CASSPGHPNTEAFF. CDR3 bases: TGTGCCAGCTCACCAGGACACCCAAACACTGAAGCTTTCTTT.

The chain carries TRBV19 and TRBJ2-3; 7 bases agree with TRBD2. The CDR3 loop spans 15 amino acids. Germline CDR1 LNHDA, CDR2 SQIVND (reference sequence). Trimming cost V 0 bases and J 11 bases; bases outside gene matches: 11. The CDR3 sequence: CASSIDLLAVIGQYF. The CDR3 nucleotides are TGTGCCAGTAGTATAGATCTGCTAGCGGTTATCGGGCAGTATTTT.

CDR3 sequence reads: CASSSAGLGNQPQHF. DNA of the CDR3: TGCGCCAGCAGCTCCGCAGGACTAGGCAATCAGCCCCAGCATTTT. The chain combines TRBV5-1 with TRBJ1-5; D not resolved. The CDR3 consists of 15 residues. The germline V gene encodes CDR1 SGHRS and CDR2 YFSETQ. Trimming took 3 bases from V and 2 from J, leaving 12 bases between them.